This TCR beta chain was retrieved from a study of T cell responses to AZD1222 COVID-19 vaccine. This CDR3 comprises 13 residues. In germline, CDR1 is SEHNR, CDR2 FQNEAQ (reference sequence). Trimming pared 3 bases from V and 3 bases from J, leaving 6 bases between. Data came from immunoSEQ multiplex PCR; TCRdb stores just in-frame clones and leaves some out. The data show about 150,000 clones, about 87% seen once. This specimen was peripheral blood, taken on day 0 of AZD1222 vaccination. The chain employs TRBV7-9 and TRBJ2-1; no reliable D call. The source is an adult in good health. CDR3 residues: CASSFGVYNEQFF. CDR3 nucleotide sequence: TGTGCCAGCAGCTTTGGTGTCTACAATGAGCAGTTCTTC.